Listed below are T cell receptor beta chains from one sample, sequenced in a study of blood T cells in healthy people across ages. TCRdb called the 5' RACE reads again in MiXCR, with one record for every CDR3 protein. This table holds more than 900,000 distinct CDR3 sequences, approximately 25% found once. These data were also reused for a study on T cells of mothers and their children.

Sequencing used blood. The source of these receptors is a girl between 2 and 10 years old in good health. CDR3s include the opening cysteine and the closing phenylalanine or tryptophan. Fields, in order: V gene, J gene, CDR3 protein.

>TRBV28|TRBJ2-5
CASSLSGASGETQYF
>TRBV7-3|.
CASSVSGSVYNEQFF
>TRBV5-5|TRBJ1-5
CAGSLGGGLGQPQHF
>TRBV10-3|TRBJ2-6
CATRSASGANVLTF
>TRBV6-2/TRBV6-3|TRBJ2-3
CASRHRDRVRTDTQYF
>TRBV9|TRBJ2-3
CASSVGEPSADTQYF
>TRBV18|TRBJ2-5
CASSPLGTQETQYF
>TRBV2|TRBJ1-2
CASSEAQGNYGYTF
>TRBV6-5|TRBJ1-4
CASGRDRANEKLFF
>TRBV29-1|TRBJ2-5
CSVMQETQYF
>TRBV29-1|TRBJ1-2
CSVLTENYGYTF
>TRBV11-1|TRBJ1-1
CASSWGFGTEAFF
>TRBV20-1|.
CSARGIQREWNEQFF
>TRBV5-6|TRBJ2-1
CASSLAGSWERQLF
>TRBV14|TRBJ2-7
CASSQSGRTIYEQYF
>TRBV27|TRBJ2-1
CASSLDGGQFF
>TRBV24-1|TRBJ1-1
CATSDLMNTEAFF
>TRBV11-2|TRBJ2-2
CASSLVPTGELFF
>TRBV20-1|TRBJ2-3
CSARERSGGKDTQYF
>TRBV12-3/TRBV12-4|TRBJ1-1
CASSRGTVNTEAFF
>TRBV5-1|TRBJ2-5
CASSWGTGIETQYF
>TRBV29-1|TRBJ2-3
CSITDGGDTQYF
>TRBV12-3/TRBV12-4|.
CASSFLGTEQYF